These 17 T cell receptor beta chains share one sample of origin, sequenced in a study of T cell responses to AZD1222 COVID-19 vaccine. Assay: immunoSEQ multiplex PCR; the TCRdb copy retains only in-frame clones and omits some. The data hold 92,000 or so clones, with approximately 89% observed a single time. The sample was peripheral blood, taken 28 days after the second AZD1222 dose. The receptor source for this set is an adult who received the AZD1222 COVID-19 vaccine.

As DNA, the CDR3 is TGTGCCAGCGTACGAGGGAGGAACACTGAAGCTTTCTTT. It yields the protein CASVRGRNTEAFF. The rearrangement uses TRBV18 and TRBJ1-1; the D is unclear. The ends were cut back, 8 bases at V and 1 base at J, with 11 bases in the middle. The germline V gene has CDR1 KGHSH and CDR2 LQKENI. CDR3 size: 13 residues.

This clone was observed a single time. The chain joins TRBV5-1 to TRBJ2-5; D gene uncertain. V lost 5 bases, J lost 6 bases, and 8 bases lay in between. Germline loops: CDR1 SGHRS, CDR2 YFSETQ. The CDR3 is 11 residues long. In DNA, the CDR3 is TGCGCCAGCAGTACTGATCAGACCCAGTACTTC. Translated, it gives CASSTDQTQYF.

V usage is TRBV27 and J usage is TRBJ1-1; no firm D call. V was clipped by 3 bases and J by 3 bases, with 11 bases between them. The germline gives CDR1 MNHEY, CDR2 SMNVEV (reference sequence). This CDR3 is built from 14 residues. The CDR3 DNA is TGTGCCAGCAGTTTCGGTGAGGGATACACTGAAGCTTTCTTT. Amino acid sequence: CASSFGEGYTEAFF.

The chain joins TRBV7-9 to TRBJ2-5; TRBD2 matches at 8 bases. V lost 5 bases and J lost 3; bases outside the gene matches: 11. The V gene's germline CDR1 is SEHNR and CDR2 FQNEAQ (reference sequence). This CDR3 has 16 residues. For the CDR3, the DNA is TGTGCCAGCAGCCGTACGGGCGGGGGGCCGAAAGAGACCCAGTACTTC. Its protein is CASSRTGGGPKETQYF.

The chain links TRBV3-1 (or the pseudogene TRBV3-2) to TRBJ2-7, with 9 bases fitting TRBD2. The CDR3 consists of 14 residues. Trimming removed 1 base from V and 3 bases from J; junction bases left unmatched: 1. CDR1 is LGHDT and CDR2 is YNNKEL in the germline V gene (reference sequence). Here the CDR3 reads CASSQGGGGYEQYF. The CDR3 coding sequence is TGTGCCAGCAGCCAAGGCGGGGGGGGCTACGAGCAGTACTTC.

CDR3 sequence (DNA): TGTGCCAGCAGTTTATTAGTAAAAGGTGAGCAGTTCTTC. Protein product: CASSLLVKGEQFF. The chain recombines TRBV6-2 or TRBV6-3 with TRBJ2-1; D unclear. V was shortened by 4 bases and J by 9 bases, with 13 bases between the two germline ends. Germline CDR1 is MNHEY and CDR2 is SVGEGT. There are 13 residues in the CDR3.

CDR3 bases: TGCAGCGCTACCAGGGACAGATCCTTAATAGGAAACACCATATATTTT. This encodes CSATRDRSLIGNTIYF. The V gene is TRBV29-1, the J gene TRBJ1-3, with 7 bases fitting TRBD1. Looked up from germline, CDR1 is SQVTM and CDR2 is ANQGSEA. The junction had 16 bases not matched to a gene; V was cut back by 7 bases and J by 4 bases. This CDR3 is built from 16 residues.

The chain combines TRBV2 with TRBJ1-1; the D gene is possibly TRBD1 (6 bases). V gave up 6 bases and J gave up 1 base, with 21 bases separating them. Germline V gene data show CDR1 as SNHLY and CDR2 as FYNNEI. The CDR3 is made up of 17 amino acids. DNA of the CDR3: TGTGCCAGCAGCTTAACTTTGGCAGGGGTGGCGAACACTGAAGCTTTCTTT. It specifies CASSLTLAGVANTEAFF.

This chain joins TRBV6-5 and TRBJ2-1, with TRBD1 matching over 7 bases. The germline V gene encodes CDR1 MNHEY and CDR2 SVGAGI. The V gene end was trimmed by 2 bases and the J gene end by 3 bases; junction bases not matched to a gene: 4. This CDR3 has 15 residues. CDR3 amino acids: CASSYETGIYNEQFF. CDR3 in DNA: TGTGCCAGCAGTTACGAGACAGGGATCTACAATGAGCAGTTCTTC.

The chain carries TRBV11-2 and TRBJ1-5; D unresolved. CDR3 length: 13 residues. V lost 1 base, J lost 6 bases, and 7 bases lay in between. The germline gives CDR1 SGHAT, CDR2 FQNNGV. CDR3 bases: TGTGCCAGCAGCTTAGTCAGCGGTCAGCCCCAGCATTTT. Amino acid sequence: CASSLVSGQPQHF.

V is TRBV11-3 and J is TRBJ1-2; D is unresolved. CDR3 length: 15 amino acids. Trimming stripped 1 base from V and 1 base from J, with 10 bases between. Germline loops: CDR1 SGHNT, CDR2 YENEEA. CDR3 nucleotide sequence: TGTGCCAGCAGCTTAGCCGTCTACCTTAACTATGGCTACACCTTC. Translation: CASSLAVYLNYGYTF.

The chain uses TRBV7-8 and TRBJ2-7; TRBD2 agrees at 8 bases. Germline CDR1 reads SGHVS; CDR2 reads FQNEAQ. The CDR3 extends over 15 amino acids. V trimming: 7 bases; J trimming: 4 bases; junction bases outside the gene matches: 12. DNA of the CDR3: TGTGCCAGCACCCAAGCCCGGGGACTAGAATACGAGCAGTACTTC. It yields the protein CASTQARGLEYEQYF.

This chain connects TRBV6-5 to TRBJ2-1; D is tentatively TRBD1 or TRBD2 (6 bases each). CDR1 is MNHEY and CDR2 is SVGAGI in the germline V gene. CDR3 length: 12 amino acids. Trimming took 6 bases from V and 5 from J, leaving 8 bases between them. The chain's CDR3 is CASRGGNNEQFF. CDR3 in DNA: TGTGCCAGCAGGGGGGGCAACAATGAGCAGTTCTTC.

The V gene is TRBV6-4, the J gene TRBJ2-5; D remains ambiguous. Trimming pared 5 bases from V and 1 base from J, leaving 8 bases between. From germline, CDR1 is MRHNA and CDR2 SNTAGT. This CDR3 spans 13 amino acids. The CDR3 DNA sequence: TGTGCCAGCAGTCCACGTCCCCAAGAGACCCAGTACTTC. Encoded protein: CASSPRPQETQYF.

The rearrangement uses TRBV5-6 and TRBJ1-1, with D unclear. This CDR3 is 13 amino acids long. CDR1 and CDR2 (germline): SGHDT, YYEEEE. The V gene lost 2 bases and the J gene lost 0 bases, with 5 bases spanning the gap. The DNA of the CDR3 is TGTGCCAGCAGCTTCTGGGTGAACACTGAAGCTTTCTTT. It yields the protein CASSFWVNTEAFF.

V and J are TRBV20-1 and TRBJ1-2; D gene uncertain. Germline CDR1 is DFQATT and CDR2 is SNEGSKA (reference sequence). The V end lost 3 bases, the J end lost 1 base, and 12 bases lay between the germline ends. The CDR3 sequence is 14 residues long. The CDR3 sequence: CSASLGLGNYGYTF. The CDR3 nucleotides read TGCAGTGCTAGTCTAGGGTTAGGTAACTATGGCTACACCTTC.

The gene calls are TRBV5-1 and TRBJ2-5, with 9 bases fitting TRBD2. The J segment lost 4 bases and the V segment lost 2 bases, leaving 6 bases of the junction unmatched. CDR3 length: 15 residues. Germline lookup yields CDR1 SGHRS and CDR2 YFSETQ. CDR3 DNA: TGCGCCAGCAGCTTATTAGCGGGGGAACTAGAGACCCAGTACTTC. Protein: CASSLLAGELETQYF.